Described below is a single TCR beta chain sequence and its context. Its specificity is not known. The sample belongs to a study of beta chain features in type 1 diabetes. Turning to the study itself: On cell yields, gender and age, patients and healthy donors were similar.

The trim removed 5 bases at V and 3 bases at J, leaving 2 bases unmatched. This CDR3 region has 13 residues. CDR1 is SGHAT, CDR2 FQDESV, per germline (reference sequence). Study findings and constraints: TCRB repertoires of naive, central memory and Treg cells appeared more similar among patients than among healthy donors. Sequencing of cDNA might inflate the share of cells that strongly express TCR.

Expressed TCRB transcripts got sequenced, as all isolated RNA was reverse transcribed. The assay was immunoSEQ multiplex PCR, and TCRdb's table has in-frame clones only and misses some. The sample lists about half a million clones, about 32% seen once, with roughly 0.066% in the top ten. Sequences were obtained from naive CD4+ T cells from blood. The sequence came from a man between 18 and 35 years old in good health. V usage is TRBV11-1 and J usage is TRBJ2-7, with 9 bases that match TRBD1. The DNA of the CDR3 is TGTGCCAGCAGCCCGGACAGGGGCTACGAGCAGTACTTC. It specifies CASSPDRGYEQYF.